Each of the 6 T cell receptor beta chains below was sequenced from the same sample in a study of cytomegalovirus exposure and HLA in healthy donors. The PCR had 60 Vbeta and 13 Jbeta primers. Measured with immunoSEQ multiplex PCR; TCRdb has only the in-frame clones, and not every one. The sample contains tens of thousands of clones, roughly 82% of which appear only once. The sequencing input was PBMCs. These receptors came from a male donor in good health and CMV-seropositive.

The chain combines TRBV15 with TRBJ1-1; D may be TRBD1 (5 bases). This CDR3 has 15 residues. Trimming cost V 0 bases and J 6 bases, with 14 bases left between them. The V gene's germline CDR1 is LNHNV and CDR2 YYDKDF (reference sequence). This CDR3 reads CATSRETPGRAEAFF. The CDR3 DNA follows: TGTGCCACCAGCAGAGAAACGCCAGGGAGGGCTGAAGCTTTCTTT.

V usage is TRBV7-2 and J usage is TRBJ1-5; a possible D gene is TRBD1 (5 bases). The CDR3 sequence is 15 residues long. V lost 1 base to trimming and J lost 6 bases, with 13 bases between them. Germline loops: CDR1 SGHTA, CDR2 FQGNSA. The CDR3 reads CASSLDPGPGQPQHF. As DNA, the CDR3 is TGTGCCAGCAGCTTAGACCCAGGGCCGGGTCAGCCCCAGCATTTT.

V is TRBV11-2 and J is TRBJ1-2, with unresolved D. Per the germline V gene, CDR1 is SGHAT and CDR2 is FQNNGV. V lost 4 bases and J 1 base, leaving 7 bases between the germline ends. The CDR3 is made up of 13 amino acids. The CDR3 bases are TGTGCCAGCAGCTCCACAGTTAACTATGGCTACACCTTC. Translated, it gives CASSSTVNYGYTF.

This clone was counted only a few times. This chain joins TRBV28 and TRBJ2-1, with 10 bases that match TRBD2. The CDR3 runs 18 residues. The germline gives CDR1 MDHEN, CDR2 SYDVKM. J lost 1 base, V lost 1 base, and 7 bases had no gene match. The CDR3 spells CASSLSLAGGRSYNEQFF. CDR3 bases: TGTGCCAGCAGTTTATCCTTAGCGGGAGGCAGGTCCTACAATGAGCAGTTCTTC.

The rearrangement links TRBV27 to TRBJ2-6, with D perhaps TRBD2 (6 bases). Trimming took 3 bases from V and 2 from J, leaving 8 bases between them. CDR1 and CDR2 (germline): MNHEY, SMNVEV (reference sequence). This CDR3 is 15 amino acids long. In nucleotides, the CDR3 is TGTGCCAGCAGTTTGGAGGGGCCTGGGGCCAACGTCCTGACTTTC. This gives the protein CASSLEGPGANVLTF. The variable domain in full, with the rest retrieved from reference TRBV27 and TRBJ2-6, is EAQVTQNPRYLITVTGKKLTVTCSQNMNHEYMSWYRQDPGLGLRQIYYSMNVEVTDKGDVPEGYKVSRKEKRNFPLILESPSPNQTSLYFCASSLEGPGANVLTFGAGSRLTVL.

V is TRBV6-1 and J is TRBJ2-1; 7 bases fit TRBD2. Germline V CDR1 and CDR2: MNHNS, SASEGT. The CDR3 has 15 amino acids. V gave up 4 bases and J gave up 8 bases; unmatched junction bases: 11. The chain's CDR3 is CASSGGGTATHEQFF. CDR3 DNA sequence: TGTGCCAGCAGTGGCGGGGGAACAGCAACACATGAGCAGTTCTTC.